The TCR beta chain under discussion was sequenced for a study of OX40 agonist ivuxolimab in advanced cancers. Only in-frame clones appear in the TCRdb table, and some are missing; sequencing was by immunoSEQ multiplex PCR. The sample records fewer than 90,000 clones, approximately 89% being singletons. Patients who had autoimmune disease history or got systemic immunosuppression were left out. The CDR3 has 15 amino acids. V dropped 1 base and J dropped 3; count of bases not matched to a gene: 3. Germline CDR1 is LGHNA and CDR2 is YSLEER. This chain connects TRBV4-3 to TRBJ2-7; 10 nucleotides line up with TRBD2. The material was CD4+ or CD8+ T cells sorted from blood, obtained in a trial of the OX40 agonist ivuxolimab. The clonotype comes from an adult with an advanced solid tumor such as melanoma, head and neck, liver or kidney cancer. The CDR3 is CASSQVVAGGYEQYF. The CDR3, as DNA: TGCGCCAGCAGCCAAGTAGTAGCGGGGGGCTACGAGCAGTACTTC.